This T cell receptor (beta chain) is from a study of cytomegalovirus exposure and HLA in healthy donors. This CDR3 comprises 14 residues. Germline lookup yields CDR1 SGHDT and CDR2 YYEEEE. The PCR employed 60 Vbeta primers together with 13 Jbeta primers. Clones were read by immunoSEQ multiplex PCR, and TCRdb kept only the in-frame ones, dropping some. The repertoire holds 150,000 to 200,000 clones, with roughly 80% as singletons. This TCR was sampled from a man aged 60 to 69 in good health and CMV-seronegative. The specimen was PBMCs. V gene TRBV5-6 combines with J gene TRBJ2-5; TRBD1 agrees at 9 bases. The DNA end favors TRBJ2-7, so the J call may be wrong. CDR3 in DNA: TGTGCCAGCAGCTGGACAGGGGCGAAGGGCGAGCAGTACTTC. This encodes CASSWTGAKGEQYF.